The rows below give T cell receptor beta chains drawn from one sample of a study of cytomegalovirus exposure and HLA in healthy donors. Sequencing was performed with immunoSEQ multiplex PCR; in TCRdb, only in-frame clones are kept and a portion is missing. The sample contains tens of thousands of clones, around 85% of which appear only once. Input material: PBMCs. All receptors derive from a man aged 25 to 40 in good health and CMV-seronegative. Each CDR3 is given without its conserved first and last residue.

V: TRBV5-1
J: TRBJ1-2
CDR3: ASSPGGNYGYT

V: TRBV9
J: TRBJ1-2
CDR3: ASSVGGTGGNYGYT

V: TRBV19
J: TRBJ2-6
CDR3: ASRGETVLT

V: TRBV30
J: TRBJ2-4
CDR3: AWTPSRLAKNIQY

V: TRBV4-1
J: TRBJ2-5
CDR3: ASSHGLREETQY

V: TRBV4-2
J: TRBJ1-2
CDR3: ASSQGAGGGYGYT

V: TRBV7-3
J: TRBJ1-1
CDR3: ASSLTGQEVTEAF

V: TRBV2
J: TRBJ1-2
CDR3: ASSPWTGLGYGYT

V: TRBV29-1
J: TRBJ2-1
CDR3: SARAGGRSYEQF

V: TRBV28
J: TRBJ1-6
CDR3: ASTGQVGSPLH

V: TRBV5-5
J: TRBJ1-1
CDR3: ASSSRTGLATEAF

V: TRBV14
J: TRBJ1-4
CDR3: ASSQRRSNEKLF

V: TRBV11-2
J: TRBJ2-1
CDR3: ASWTARSSGGRGYNEQF

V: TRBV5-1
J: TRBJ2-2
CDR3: ASSIGQGDTGELF

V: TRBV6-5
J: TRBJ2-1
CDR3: ASSYSQGGEQF

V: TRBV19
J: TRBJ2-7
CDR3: ASSMSQVLDYEQY

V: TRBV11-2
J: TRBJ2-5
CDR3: ASSVDGQGRQETQY

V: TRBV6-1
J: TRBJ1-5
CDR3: ASSEELSNQPQH

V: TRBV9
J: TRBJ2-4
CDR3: ASSVDRGNIQY

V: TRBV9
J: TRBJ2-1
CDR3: ASSVFDRDLDEQF

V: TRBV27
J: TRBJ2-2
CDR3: ASSFEGGLSTGELF

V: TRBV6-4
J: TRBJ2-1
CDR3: ASSERGATSSYNEQF

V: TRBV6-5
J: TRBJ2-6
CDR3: ASSLGQISGANVLT

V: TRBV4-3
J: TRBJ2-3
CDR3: ASSQAWQGSPPDSTDTQY

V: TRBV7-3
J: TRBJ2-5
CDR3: ASSRGQGETQY

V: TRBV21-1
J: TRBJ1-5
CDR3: ASSRVKGAGQPQH